Listed here are 32 T cell receptor beta chains from one sample, sequenced in a study of blood T cell repertoires in COVID-19. The protocol was immunoSEQ multiplex PCR, while the TCRdb copy is restricted to in-frame clones and leaves out a portion. The table lists 150,000 to 200,000 clones, approximately 90% of them singletons. The sequenced sample consisted of peripheral blood. The receptors shown here come from a man aged 45-60 years with acute or convalescent COVID-19.

This clone was seen once. V and J are TRBV27 and TRBJ2-3; the match to TRBD1 covers 8 bases. Trimming cost V 6 bases and J 4 bases; bases outside gene matches: 3. The germline V gene encodes CDR1 MNHEY and CDR2 SMNVEV (reference sequence). CDR3 length: 13 residues. The CDR3, as DNA: TGTGCCAGCAGGGACAGGGTTTCAGATACGCAGTATTTT. This codes for CASRDRVSDTQYF.

This sequence joins TRBV19 and TRBJ2-1; D remains unclear. Trimming stripped 3 bases from V and 2 bases from J, with 14 bases between. CDR3 length: 16 residues. Germline V lookup: CDR1 LNHDA, CDR2 SQIVND (reference sequence). The CDR3 is CASSITSAMAYNEQFF. Here the CDR3 DNA reads TGTGCCAGTAGTATTACTTCCGCGATGGCCTACAATGAGCAGTTCTTC.

The gene calls are TRBV29-1 and TRBJ1-1; 7 positions agree with TRBD1. Losses at the gene ends were 3 bases for V and 3 bases for J; bases not matched to a gene: 16. Germline V gene sequence: CDR1 SQVTM, CDR2 ANQGSEA. CDR3 length: 17 residues. The CDR3 DNA follows: TGCAGCGTTGACGGTTCCGAGGGGGCTAGGTGGGACACTGAAGCTTTCTTT. Amino acid sequence: CSVDGSEGARWDTEAFF.

The J gene is TRBJ1-3, the V gene TRBV19, with 12 bases identical to TRBD1. CDR1 LNHDA and CDR2 SQIVND come from the germline V gene (reference sequence). V was clipped by 6 bases and J by 0 bases; unmatched bases: 3. The CDR3 is made up of 16 amino acids. The CDR3 region is CASRPGQGASGNTIYF. Written as DNA, the CDR3 is TGTGCCAGTAGGCCGGGACAGGGGGCCTCTGGAAACACCATATATTTT.

About this clone: Other nucleotide sequences in the sample specify the same CDR3. This chain uses TRBV2 with TRBJ1-6, with D tentatively TRBD1 (5 bases). Trimming pared 3 bases from V and 7 bases from J, leaving 10 bases between. Germline V gene data show CDR1 as SNHLY and CDR2 as FYNNEI. This CDR3 is built from 14 residues. CDR3 DNA: TGTGCCAGCAGTGAGGCCAGGGTAAATTCACCCCTCCACTTT. Amino acids: CASSEARVNSPLHF.

This clone has only one observation. This chain joins TRBV23-1 and TRBJ2-3; the D gene is possibly TRBD1 (5 bases). TRBV23-1 is designated an ORF whose function remains uncertain. The CDR3 spans 15 residues. With 6 bases removed from V and 1 base from J, the gap between germline ends came to 14 bases. The CDR3 DNA is TGCGCCAGCAGCCCAAAGGGCAGGGGCACAGATACGCAGTATTTT. Translated, it gives CASSPKGRGTDTQYF.

The chain employs TRBV6-5 and TRBJ1-1, with D tentatively TRBD1 (6 bases). The germline gives CDR1 MNHEY, CDR2 SVGAGI. The CDR3 is 13 amino acids. Between the trimmed V and J ends, which lost 7 bases and 5 bases, there was a span of 14 bases. The CDR3 reads CASTEGDGTEAFF. The CDR3 DNA is TGTGCCAGCACCGAGGGGGATGGGACTGAAGCTTTCTTT.

V usage is TRBV6-2 or TRBV6-3 and J usage is TRBJ2-1; 8 bases fit TRBD2. Germline CDR1 MNHEY, CDR2 SVGEGT. J lost 4 bases, V lost 6 bases, and 8 bases had no gene match. The CDR3 has 15 amino acids. CDR3 nucleotide sequence: TGTGCCAGCAGCCGGAGCGGGGGACAATACAATGAGCAGTTCTTC. It translates to CASSRSGGQYNEQFF.

The chain has TRBV12-3 or TRBV12-4 and TRBJ1-1; D is perhaps TRBD1 (5 bases). The CDR3 is made up of 12 amino acids. V shed 6 bases and J shed 5 bases, with 10 bases lying between them. The DNA of the CDR3 is TGTGCCAGCAGCCCAGGGAGGACTGAAGCTTTCTTT. Its translation: CASSPGRTEAFF.

V is TRBV15 and J is TRBJ2-2; TRBD1 aligns across 9 bases. The CDR3 contains 13 residues. Germline CDR1 LNHNV, CDR2 YYDKDF (reference sequence). V dropped 8 bases and J dropped 4; count of bases not matched to a gene: 2. The CDR3 DNA reads TGTGCCACCGGACAGGGGTTCACCGGGGAGCTGTTTTTT. Amino acid sequence: CATGQGFTGELFF.

J is TRBJ2-5 and V is TRBV10-3; TRBD1 might be the D (6 bases). Germline V gives CDR1 ENHRY, CDR2 SYGVKD. The germline V and J ends were trimmed by 2 bases and 3 bases, with 10 bases remaining between them. The CDR3 loop spans 14 amino acids. CDR3 in amino acids: CAISEARTEETQYF. The CDR3 nucleotides read TGTGCCATCAGTGAGGCACGGACAGAAGAGACCCAGTACTTC.

CDR3 sequence reads: CASSTPQARNEKLFF. The CDR3 DNA is TGTGCCAGCAGCACCCCGCAGGCGCGTAATGAAAAACTGTTTTTT. The genes are TRBV7-8 and TRBJ1-4, with unresolved D. V gave up 5 bases and J gave up 4 bases, with 14 bases separating them. This CDR3 spans 15 amino acids. Germline CDR1 and CDR2: SGHVS and FQNEAQ.

The chain uses TRBV2 and TRBJ1-2; 9 bases fit TRBD1. CDR3 length: 14 amino acids. Germline lookup yields CDR1 SNHLY and CDR2 FYNNEI. V shed 6 bases, J shed 2 bases, and the junction held 4 bases outside the gene matches. The CDR3 bases are TGTGCCAGCAGCCCCGGGACAGGGAACTATGGCTACACCTTC. Its translation is CASSPGTGNYGYTF. Using reference TRBV2 and TRBJ1-2 for the parts outside the CDR3, the full variable domain is EPEVTQTPSHQVTQMGQEVILRCVPISNHLYFYWYRQILGQKVEFLVSFYNNEISEKSEIFDDQFSVERPDGSNFTLKIRSTKLEDSAMYFCASSPGTGNYGYTFGSGTRLTVV.

The chain couples TRBV27 to TRBJ2-1; 9 bases line up with TRBD2. CDR3 length: 16 residues. V lost 4 bases and J lost 2; bases outside the gene matches: 6. Germline CDR1 MNHEY, CDR2 SMNVEV (reference sequence). The CDR3 is CASSSPGGGAYNEQFF. The CDR3 DNA is TGTGCCAGCAGTTCCCCGGGCGGGGGGGCCTACAATGAGCAGTTCTTC.

The rearrangement links TRBV29-1 to TRBJ2-7; D perhaps matches TRBD2 (6 bases). This CDR3 contains 13 residues. Germline-derived CDR1 and CDR2 are SQVTM and ANQGSEA. V lost 2 bases to trimming and J lost 3 bases, with 11 bases between them. CDR3 protein: CSVETSWSYEQYF. The CDR3 DNA reads TGCAGCGTTGAAACTAGCTGGAGCTACGAGCAGTACTTC.

The gene calls are TRBV12-5 and TRBJ2-1; TRBD2 might be the D (6 bases). Trimming cost V 5 bases and J 13 bases, with 21 bases left between them. Germline loops: CDR1 LGHNT, CDR2 FRNRAP. The CDR3 length is 14 residues. CDR3 region: CASGLSGGLEIQFF. CDR3 sequence (DNA): TGTGCTAGTGGTCTCAGTGGAGGGTTGGAGATTCAGTTCTTC.

The chain recombines TRBV29-1 with TRBJ1-2; 7 nucleotides match TRBD1. The germline V gene encodes CDR1 SQVTM and CDR2 ANQGSEA. This CDR3 is built from 13 residues. V dropped 6 bases and J dropped 2; count of bases not matched to a gene: 6. This chain's CDR3 is CSVIGGTNYGYTF. The CDR3 DNA reads as TGCAGCGTAATAGGGGGCACCAACTATGGCTACACCTTC.

This clone occurred once. The J gene is TRBJ2-2, the V gene TRBV11-2; maybe TRBD1 (6 bases). This CDR3 region has 14 residues. The germline V gene encodes CDR1 SGHAT and CDR2 FQNNGV. V was trimmed by 7 bases and J by 5 bases, leaving 14 bases between them. For the CDR3, the DNA is TGTGCCAGCACATGGGGGCCCGGAACCGGGGAGCTGTTTTTT. This translates into CASTWGPGTGELFF.

CDR3 residues: CASSSRTGNTEAFF. DNA for the CDR3: TGTGCCAGCAGCTCAAGGACAGGGAACACTGAAGCTTTCTTT. The chain combines TRBV7-2 with TRBJ1-1; TRBD1 agrees at 7 bases. CDR1 is SGHTA, CDR2 FQGNSA, per germline. V trimming: 4 bases; J trimming: 1 base; junction bases outside the gene matches: 3. The CDR3 is 14 amino acids.

The V gene is TRBV5-1, the J gene TRBJ2-1; D remains unclear. The germline gives CDR1 SGHRS, CDR2 YFSETQ. CDR3 length equals 13 residues. V was trimmed by 4 bases and J by 7 bases, leaving 12 bases between them. As DNA, the CDR3 is TGCGCCAGCAGCCCCCCGAGGTGGAATGAGCAGTTCTTC. This gives the protein CASSPPRWNEQFF. The whole variable domain, remainder taken from reference TRBV5-1 and TRBJ2-1, is KAGVTQTPRYLIKTRGQQVTLSCSPISGHRSVSWYQQTPGQGLQFLFEYFSETQRNKGNFPGRFSGRQFSNSRSEMNVSTLELGDSALYLCASSPPRWNEQFFGPGTRLTVL.

The rearrangement links TRBV5-1 to TRBJ1-1; D is perhaps TRBD1 (5 bases). Trimming took 0 bases from V and 3 from J, leaving 6 bases between them. The CDR3 covers 13 residues. Germline V gene lookup returns CDR1 SGHRS and CDR2 YFSETQ. This chain's CDR3 is CASSLVGDTEAFF. The CDR3 DNA is TGCGCCAGCAGCTTGGTAGGGGACACTGAAGCTTTCTTT.

The chain employs TRBV19 and TRBJ1-4, with D hard to call. Germline-derived CDR1 and CDR2 are LNHDA and SQIVND (reference sequence). With 2 bases removed from V and 12 bases from J, the gap between germline ends came to 10 bases. The CDR3 loop spans 12 amino acids. This chain's CDR3 is CASSILDSELFF. The CDR3 nucleotides are TGTGCCAGTAGTATATTGGACTCGGAACTGTTTTTT.

The CDR3: CASSLLSSQGGELFF. CDR3 in DNA: TGCGCCAGCAGCTTGTTGTCTAGTCAAGGCGGGGAGCTGTTTTTT. The chain employs TRBV5-1 and TRBJ2-2; no clear D. Germline values: CDR1 SGHRS, CDR2 YFSETQ. The CDR3 has 15 residues. The germline V and J ends were trimmed by 1 base and 7 bases, with 14 bases remaining between them.

The CDR3 loop is CASSVSPGTGVNEQFF. DNA of the CDR3: TGTGCCAGCAGTGTCTCGCCGGGGACAGGGGTCAATGAGCAGTTCTTC. This chain uses TRBV6-1 with TRBJ2-1, with 10 bases matching TRBD1. Germline CDR1 and CDR2: MNHNS and SASEGT. V trimming: 4 bases; J trimming: 6 bases; junction bases outside the gene matches: 9. The CDR3 runs to 16 residues.

The V and J genes are TRBV4-3 and TRBJ1-2; D might be TRBD1 (6 bases). Germline-derived CDR1 and CDR2 are LGHNA and YSLEER. V shed 3 bases and J shed 2 bases, with 10 bases lying between them. The CDR3 extends over 14 amino acids. The CDR3 is CASSQTDRNYGYTF. The CDR3 nucleotides read TGCGCCAGCAGCCAGACCGACAGGAACTATGGCTACACCTTC.

The chain has TRBV27 and TRBJ2-2, with 8 bases aligning to TRBD2. Germline values: CDR1 MNHEY, CDR2 SMNVEV (reference sequence). The CDR3 extends over 15 amino acids. The ends lost 2 bases at V and 1 base at J; junction bases unmatched: 0. The CDR3 nucleotides are TGTGCCAGCAGTTTAGGGACTAGGAACACCGGGGAGCTGTTTTTT. This gives the protein CASSLGTRNTGELFF.

A few counts support this clone. The DNA for the CDR3 is TGTGCCAGCAGAATAACAGGGCAGGGCACTGAAGCTTTCTTT. Its translation: CASRITGQGTEAFF. The chain links TRBV27 to TRBJ1-1; tentative D call: TRBD1 (6 bases). This CDR3 is built from 14 residues. Between the trimmed V and J ends, which lost 6 bases and 4 bases, there was a span of 15 bases. From germline, CDR1 is MNHEY and CDR2 SMNVEV (reference sequence).

CDR3: CAITIAGGTDTQYF. CDR3 bases: TGTGCCATCACAATAGCGGGAGGCACAGATACGCAGTATTTT. This chain joins TRBV10-3 and TRBJ2-3; 9 bases fit TRBD2. The germline CDR1 and CDR2 sequences are ENHRY and SYGVKD. Trimming at V came to 7 bases and at J to 1 base, leaving 3 bases not matched to a gene. The CDR3 is made up of 14 amino acids.

V usage is TRBV20-1 and J usage is TRBJ1-1; 10 nucleotides match TRBD1. The CDR3 length is 13 residues. With 3 bases clipped from V and 4 bases from J, the junction kept 2 bases outside the gene matches. The germline CDR1 and CDR2 sequences are DFQATT and SNEGSKA (reference sequence). The CDR3 coding sequence is TGCAGTGCTAGTGGACAGGGGGGCACTGAAGCTTTCTTT. Its protein product is CSASGQGGTEAFF.

V and J are TRBV2 and TRBJ2-1; 14 bases are shared with TRBD2. Looked up from germline, CDR1 is SNHLY and CDR2 is FYNNEI. Trimming took 6 bases from V and 6 from J; bases not matched to a gene: 4. CDR3 length: 15 amino acids. The CDR3 is CASRPGTSGGNEQFF. CDR3 nucleotides: TGTGCCAGCAGGCCCGGGACTAGCGGGGGCAATGAGCAGTTCTTC.

This clone is a singleton in its sample. The V and J genes are TRBV3-1 (or the pseudogene TRBV3-2) and TRBJ2-2; TRBD2 aligns across 8 bases. V dropped 4 bases and J dropped 1; count of bases not matched to a gene: 2. Per the germline V gene, CDR1 is LGHDT and CDR2 is YNNKEL (reference sequence). This CDR3 has 15 residues. As DNA, the CDR3 is TGTGCCAGCAGCCTTAGCGGGGTGAACACCGGGGAGCTGTTTTTT. This encodes CASSLSGVNTGELFF.

The V and J genes are TRBV5-8 and TRBJ2-4; D perhaps matches TRBD1 (7 bases). Germline V gene sequence: CDR1 SGHTS, CDR2 YDEGEE. The CDR3 totals 14 residues. The V gene lost 3 bases and the J gene lost 4 bases, with 11 bases spanning the gap. DNA for the CDR3: TGTGCCAGCAGCTACGCGGGACAGAAAAACATTCAGTACTTC. Translating it yields CASSYAGQKNIQYF. Combining the CDR3 with reference TRBV5-8 and TRBJ2-4 gives the whole variable domain EAGVTQSPTHLIKTRGQQATLRCSPISGHTSVYWYQQALGLGLQFLLWYDEGEERNRGNFPPRFSGRQFPNYSSELNVNALELEDSALYLCASSYAGQKNIQYFGAGTRLSVL.